Listed below are T cell receptor beta chains from one sample, sequenced in a study of blood T cell repertoires in COVID-19. Data came from immunoSEQ multiplex PCR; TCRdb stores just in-frame clones and leaves some out. The table shows nearly 110,000 clones, with about 93% occurring only once. Sequenced input: peripheral blood. Receptors were obtained from a woman aged 25-40 years with acute or convalescent COVID-19. CDR3s include the opening cysteine and the closing phenylalanine or tryptophan. The D gene is left open where the match is weak. Rows may omit the clone size; those that give it use once, few, many or a size class.

clone size: .; V gene: TRBV11-3; D gene: .; J gene: TRBJ1-5; CDR3 protein: CASSLVGEGGQPQHF; CDR3 DNA: TGTGCCAGCAGCTTAGTGGGGGAAGGGGGTCAGCCCCAGCATTTT
clone size: .; V gene: TRBV6-5; D gene: .; J gene: TRBJ2-7; CDR3 protein: CASSPTGPYEQYF; CDR3 DNA: TGTGCCAGCAGTCCCACAGGGCCCTACGAGCAGTACTTC
clone size: .; V gene: TRBV4-3; D gene: .; J gene: TRBJ1-6; CDR3 protein: CASSLRGPPYNSPLHF; CDR3 DNA: TGCGCCAGCAGCCTCCGTGGCCCTCCCTATAATTCACCCCTCCACTTT
clone size: once; V gene: TRBV28; D gene: .; J gene: TRBJ2-2; CDR3 protein: CASQGLNTGELFF; CDR3 DNA: TGTGCCAGTCAGGGCCTGAACACCGGGGAGCTGTTTTTT
clone size: .; V gene: TRBV4-1; D gene: TRBD2; J gene: TRBJ2-7; CDR3 protein: CASSHSGATYEQYF; CDR3 DNA: TGCGCCAGCAGCCACAGCGGGGCTACCTACGAGCAGTACTTC
clone size: .; V gene: TRBV3-1/TRBV3-2; D gene: .; J gene: TRBJ2-1; CDR3 protein: CASSPPERKSSYNEQFF; CDR3 DNA: TGTGCCAGCAGCCCCCCTGAGCGGAAGAGCTCCTACAATGAGCAGTTCTTC
clone size: .; V gene: TRBV27; D gene: TRBD2; J gene: TRBJ2-7; CDR3 protein: CASSPWGTTSYEQYF; CDR3 DNA: TGTGCCAGCAGTCCGTGGGGGACTACCTCCTACGAGCAGTACTTC
clone size: .; V gene: TRBV2; D gene: TRBD1; J gene: TRBJ2-5; CDR3 protein: CASSGTGGAGTQYF; CDR3 DNA: TGTGCCAGCAGTGGAACAGGGGGCGCGGGGACCCAGTACTTC
clone size: .; V gene: TRBV7-2; D gene: .; J gene: TRBJ1-1; CDR3 protein: CASSLARGVTEAFF; CDR3 DNA: TGTGCCAGCAGCTTAGCCAGGGGTGTCACTGAAGCTTTCTTT
clone size: .; V gene: TRBV6-5; D gene: .; J gene: TRBJ2-7; CDR3 protein: CASSSRGHTYEQYF; CDR3 DNA: TGTGCCAGCAGTTCGAGGGGACATACCTACGAGCAGTACTTC
clone size: .; V gene: TRBV11-2; D gene: TRBD1; J gene: TRBJ2-1; CDR3 protein: CASSNRTGSSSYNEQFF; CDR3 DNA: TGTGCCAGCAGCAACAGGACAGGCTCAAGCTCCTACAATGAGCAGTTCTTC
clone size: .; V gene: TRBV19; D gene: .; J gene: TRBJ1-5; CDR3 protein: CASSPHRTPTGDQPQHF; CDR3 DNA: TGTGCCAGTAGTCCTCACCGGACACCAACCGGAGATCAGCCCCAGCATTTT
clone size: .; V gene: TRBV2; D gene: .; J gene: TRBJ1-6; CDR3 protein: CASSESGQSLSSPLHF; CDR3 DNA: TGTGCCAGCAGTGAAAGCGGGCAGAGCCTCTCTTCACCCCTCCACTTT
clone size: .; V gene: TRBV5-6; D gene: .; J gene: TRBJ1-6; CDR3 protein: CASNKRTDNSPLHF; CDR3 DNA: TGTGCCAGCAACAAAAGGACAGACAATTCACCCCTCCACTTT
clone size: .; V gene: TRBV7-2; D gene: .; J gene: TRBJ1-2; CDR3 protein: CASSADNDRGYTF; CDR3 DNA: TGTGCCAGCAGCGCCGACAACGATCGAGGCTACACCTTC
clone size: .; V gene: TRBV27; D gene: .; J gene: TRBJ1-2; CDR3 protein: CASSSATGGYTF; CDR3 DNA: TGTGCCAGCAGTTCCGCAACGGGAGGCTACACCTTC
clone size: .; V gene: TRBV11-2; D gene: .; J gene: TRBJ1-4; CDR3 protein: CASSHPRGEKLFF; CDR3 DNA: TGTGCCAGCAGCCATCCCCGGGGGGAAAAACTGTTTTTT
clone size: .; V gene: TRBV6-1; D gene: .; J gene: TRBJ1-1; CDR3 protein: CASSLDSNTEAFF; CDR3 DNA: TGTGCCAGCAGCCTGGACAGTAACACTGAAGCTTTCTTT
clone size: .; V gene: TRBV30; D gene: TRBD1; J gene: TRBJ2-1; CDR3 protein: CAWSAKGDRGGMFF; CDR3 DNA: TGTGCCTGGAGTGCCAAGGGTGACAGGGGAGGTATGTTCTTC
clone size: .; V gene: TRBV2; D gene: TRBD1; J gene: TRBJ1-1; CDR3 protein: CASSGQGGTEAFF; CDR3 DNA: TGTGCCAGCAGTGGCCAGGGGGGCACTGAAGCTTTCTTT
clone size: .; V gene: TRBV27; D gene: .; J gene: TRBJ1-5; CDR3 protein: CASSLTRGVHSNQPQHF; CDR3 DNA: TGTGCCAGCAGTTTGACACGCGGGGTCCATAGCAATCAGCCCCAGCATTTT
clone size: .; V gene: TRBV18; D gene: .; J gene: TRBJ1-1; CDR3 protein: CASSPGLTEAFF; CDR3 DNA: TGTGCCAGCTCACCAGGGCTCACTGAAGCTTTCTTT
clone size: .; V gene: TRBV6-5; D gene: .; J gene: TRBJ2-6; CDR3 protein: CASSYSGGAGANVLTF; CDR3 DNA: TGTGCCAGCAGTTACTCGGGGGGGGCGGGGGCCAACGTCCTGACTTTC
clone size: .; V gene: TRBV10-3; D gene: .; J gene: TRBJ1-2; CDR3 protein: CAISESIRTTYGYTF; CDR3 DNA: TGTGCCATCAGTGAGTCGATTCGGACAACTTATGGCTACACCTTC
clone size: .; V gene: TRBV4-1; D gene: TRBD2; J gene: TRBJ2-3; CDR3 protein: CASSQRGGALADTQYF; CDR3 DNA: TGCGCCAGCAGCCAACGCGGGGGGGCCCTCGCCGATACGCAGTATTTT
clone size: .; V gene: TRBV3-1/TRBV3-2; D gene: .; J gene: TRBJ1-1; CDR3 protein: CASNPGGAMNTEAFF; CDR3 DNA: TGTGCCAGCAACCCGGGGGGGGCGATGAACACTGAAGCTTTCTTT
clone size: .; V gene: TRBV4-1; D gene: .; J gene: TRBJ2-2; CDR3 protein: CASSQAGEVTGELFF; CDR3 DNA: TGCGCCAGCAGCCAAGCGGGGGAGGTCACCGGGGAGCTGTTTTTT
clone size: .; V gene: TRBV24-1; D gene: .; J gene: TRBJ2-3; CDR3 protein: CATSALGGAADTQYF; CDR3 DNA: TGTGCCACCAGTGCCCTAGGGGGGGCCGCAGATACGCAGTATTTT
clone size: .; V gene: TRBV6-2/TRBV6-3; D gene: TRBD2; J gene: TRBJ2-1; CDR3 protein: CASSLISGSSYNEQFF; CDR3 DNA: TGTGCCAGCAGTCTCATTAGCGGGAGCTCCTACAATGAGCAGTTCTTC
clone size: .; V gene: TRBV30; D gene: TRBD1; J gene: TRBJ1-5; CDR3 protein: CATDRGRNQPQHF; CDR3 DNA: TGTGCCACCGACAGGGGCCGCAATCAGCCCCAGCATTTT
clone size: once; V gene: TRBV5-4; D gene: TRBD2; J gene: TRBJ2-3; CDR3 protein: CASSFWSGGADTQYF; CDR3 DNA: TGTGCCAGCAGCTTTTGGTCGGGGGGGGCAGATACGCAGTATTTT
clone size: .; V gene: TRBV5-4; D gene: .; J gene: TRBJ2-1; CDR3 protein: CASSLFSFGRRPEQFF; CDR3 DNA: TGTGCCAGCAGCTTGTTCTCTTTCGGTAGGAGACCCGAGCAGTTCTTC
clone size: .; V gene: TRBV27; D gene: .; J gene: TRBJ1-1; CDR3 protein: CASGRGNSYTEAFF; CDR3 DNA: TGTGCCAGCGGCCGGGGAAACAGTTACACTGAAGCTTTCTTT
clone size: .; V gene: TRBV6-6; D gene: TRBD1; J gene: TRBJ2-4; CDR3 protein: CASSLTTGLAKNIQYF; CDR3 DNA: TGTGCCAGCAGTTTAACGACAGGGCTAGCCAAAAACATTCAGTACTTC
clone size: .; V gene: TRBV28; D gene: TRBD2; J gene: TRBJ2-7; CDR3 protein: CASSIPGLAYEQYF; CDR3 DNA: TGTGCCAGCAGTATTCCGGGACTAGCTTACGAGCAGTACTTC
clone size: once; V gene: TRBV9; D gene: .; J gene: TRBJ1-1; CDR3 protein: CASSASGVGSGEAFF; CDR3 DNA: TGTGCCAGCAGCGCGTCAGGGGTGGGTAGCGGGGAAGCTTTCTTT
clone size: .; V gene: TRBV2; D gene: .; J gene: TRBJ1-5; CDR3 protein: CASSEVTGFQPQHF; CDR3 DNA: TGTGCCAGCAGTGAGGTGACAGGTTTTCAGCCCCAGCATTTT
clone size: .; V gene: TRBV7-9; D gene: .; J gene: TRBJ2-7; CDR3 protein: CASSSDLYYEQYF; CDR3 DNA: TGTGCCAGCAGCTCGGACTTATATTACGAGCAGTACTTC
clone size: .; V gene: TRBV10-3; D gene: .; J gene: TRBJ2-3; CDR3 protein: CAISELAGRTDTQYF; CDR3 DNA: TGTGCCATCAGTGAGTTGGCAGGCCGCACAGATACGCAGTATTTT
clone size: .; V gene: TRBV28; D gene: TRBD1; J gene: TRBJ1-6; CDR3 protein: CASSSGQGFNSPLHF; CDR3 DNA: TGTGCCAGCAGTTCGGGACAGGGCTTTAATTCACCCCTCCACTTT
clone size: .; V gene: TRBV7-9; D gene: .; J gene: TRBJ1-2; CDR3 protein: CASSLEAEMMNYGYTF; CDR3 DNA: TGTGCCAGCAGCTTAGAGGCGGAGATGATGAACTATGGCTACACCTTC
clone size: few; V gene: TRBV2; D gene: TRBD1; J gene: TRBJ1-1; CDR3 protein: CASRGVQAGGILATEAFF; CDR3 DNA: TGTGCCAGCAGGGGGGTCCAGGCAGGGGGCATTTTAGCCACTGAAGCTTTCTTT
clone size: .; V gene: TRBV4-3; D gene: .; J gene: TRBJ1-2; CDR3 protein: CASSQEDTMKNYGYTF; CDR3 DNA: TGCGCCAGCAGCCAAGAGGACACGATGAAGAACTATGGCTACACCTTC